This T cell receptor beta chain was sequenced during a study of cytomegalovirus exposure and HLA in healthy donors. To note about this clone: Its target is unknown.

Study-level findings and limits: An analysis done earlier found most TCR beta V segments productive about 90% or about 30% of the time.

Germline trimming cut 6 bases from V and 7 bases from J; bases unmatched to any gene: 6. The CDR3 is 14 amino acids. Germline CDR1 reads SQVTM; CDR2 reads ANQGSEA. 60 Vbeta and 13 Jbeta primers were used in PCR. Sequencing was performed with immunoSEQ multiplex PCR; in TCRdb, only in-frame clones are kept and a portion is missing. The table records 150,000 to 200,000 clones, 70% to 80% of them present only once. Sequenced sample: PBMCs. The chain is built from TRBV29-1 and TRBJ2-1, with 13 bases aligning to TRBD2. The clonotype comes from a woman between 45 and 65 years old in good health and CMV-seronegative. CDR3 nucleotides: TGCAGCGTCGAGACTAGCGGGAGGTGGAATGAGCAGTTCTTC. This sequence encodes CSVETSGRWNEQFF.